This paragraph covers one TCR beta chain sequence. The CDR3 end lies 3 residues beyond the end of the read and is filled in from the germline J gene. The CDR3 has 15 amino acids. Trimming left V 6 bases short and J 1 base short, with 13 bases between. In germline, CDR1 is SNHLY, CDR2 FYNNEI. The data were taken from a study of T cells in women clearing cervical HPV infection. For the study at large: Donors had HPV16-related CIN3 or worse; 2 had invasive cancer.

TCRdb's table, derived via immunoSEQ multiplex PCR, lists solely in-frame clones and lacks some. The table lists 25,000 to 40,000 clones. The rearrangement uses TRBV2 and TRBJ1-3; TRBD1 might be the D (5 bases). The clonotype originates from a woman aged 18 to 75 with a cervical HPV16 infection that either progressed to CIN3+ or cleared (not recorded which). The sequencing sample was made of blood buffy coat. The CDR3 loop reads CASRSQGISGNTIYF. The CDR3 DNA, read in part, is TGTGCCAGCAGGAGTCAGGGTATTTCTGGAAACACC.